This TCR beta chain was documented in a study of T cells in Graves' hyperthyroidism and ophthalmopathy. Study results and limitations: Within blood appeared most thyroid clonotypes that had expanded above 0.001.

This clonotype appeared many times. Antigen specificity is unknown. Trimming took 0 bases from V and 7 from J, leaving 17 bases between them. This CDR3 region has 15 residues. The germline V gene encodes CDR1 SGHRS and CDR2 YFSETQ. Uncontrolled infection, other autoimmune disease, pregnancy or lactation excluded patients. The diagnostic basis comprised clinical symptoms, serum thyroxine and TRAb, thyroid ultrasound and orbital computed tomography. TCR beta CDR3 sequences were amplified from RNA transcripts. The TCR CDR3 first-round RT-PCR relied on the HTBI primer set. Using its own MiXCR run on the multiplex PCR reads, TCRdb lists one record per CDR3 protein. The top ten clones hold 25% to 30% of a sample with under 300,000 distinct CDR3 sequences, about 25% of them seen once.

V is TRBV5-1 and J is TRBJ2-7; D possibly uses TRBD1 or TRBD2 (5 bases each). The clonotype was recovered from a man between 40 and 49 years old with Graves' hyperthyroidism that later progressed to Graves' ophthalmopathy. Material: blood. The CDR3 protein is CASSLAGGTRGEQYF. The CDR3 nucleotides read TGCGCCAGCAGCTTGGCCGGTGGGACCCGGGGAGAGCAGTACTTC.